This T cell receptor (beta chain) was obtained from a study of CD8 T cells in seronegative destructive rheumatoid arthritis (dated by TCRdb to between 2020 and 2021). With regard to the full study: Biological drugs were being received by seven of the eight CND-RA patients at the time of sampling. The study compared peripheral CD8+ TCRbeta repertoires from patients with CCP-negative destructive rheumatoid arthritis (CND-RA) against repertoires from newly diagnosed seropositive RA, seronegative RA and healthy controls. Rather than undergoing new sequencing, the seropositive RA, seronegative RA and healthy control comparison cohorts were drawn from an earlier published TCRbeta dataset.

The CND-RA patients tested negative on the clinical CCP2 antibody test, and joint destruction in these patients kept progressing despite active therapy. All CND-RA patients were characterized by typical joint destruction in wrists and ankles and by failure of conventional anti-rheumatic therapy. CND-RA patients were sampled after long disease histories, spanning decades in several cases, rather than at diagnosis. Approximately 50 millilitres of EDTA-anticoagulated peripheral blood were drawn from each patient. Ficoll-Paque PLUS density gradient separation was used to isolate peripheral blood mononuclear cells. AutoMACS magnetic bead positive selection was used to isolate CD8+ cells from fresh or cryopreserved PBMCs, and flow cytometry was used to check purity. Genomic DNA was extracted using Nucleospin Tissue or Tissue XS kits and then quantified on a Qubit 2.0 fluorometer. Genomic DNA from CD8+ cells was used for TCRbeta sequencing according to the manufacturer's instructions. A genomics technology centre in Finland ran the TCRbeta sequencing, which was done with the immunoSEQ assay. As for the original processing: Clonotype tables from the immunoSEQ preprocessing pipeline were converted to VDJtools format, and non-productive clonotypes were removed. Samples with fewer than 10,000 reads were excluded, the remaining samples were subsampled to 10,000 reads, and most of the eight CND-RA samples met this threshold. Shannon-Wiener, Simpson and clonality indices were calculated with the VDJtools CalcDiversityStats function on data subsampled to 10,000 reads. Non-singleton TCRbeta clonotypes were hard-matched, with no mismatches allowed, against VDJdb to infer antigen specificity. Clusters with potentially shared antigen targets were formed by grouping CDR3 sequences that differed by one amino acid (Hamming distance 1). Public clonotypes were tested for group enrichment with one-sided Fisher's exact tests after resampling groups to six samples, repeated ten times. The table comes from immuneACCESS by way of TCRdb, which keeps in-frame sequences with V and J called. Part of the clones is missing from these tables; in studies checked, under half for an unresolved V gene and the rest for unknown reasons. The V and J calls and clone size come from that table; D and trimming were worked out from the DNA. The sample table contains several thousand clones; only one count was recorded for approximately 72% of them. 36% of the sample rests with the top ten.

Spanning cysteine to phenylalanine, the CDR3 consists of 16 amino acids. The retained sequence is limited to the CDR3, 48 bases, with the frame set at the first base. Trimming takes 5 bases off V and 4 bases off J; junction bases not matched to a gene: 7. Via the germline V gene, CDR1 is SGHRS and CDR2 YFSETQ. Here is what the overall study found, with its caveats: The small size of the CND-RA cohort was acknowledged as a study limitation. More CMV-reactive and fewer influenza A-reactive CD8+ TCRbeta sequences were observed in CND-RA repertoires than in controls and other RA subtypes. Across the 100,000 to 150,000 clonotypes tested, no public clonotype enrichment survived Benjamini-Hochberg correction. Because no diagnostic samples were available, the TCR repertoire differences may partly reflect poor disease control over the years rather than being present at onset. Once age was adjusted for, the CD8+ TCRbeta repertoires of CND-RA patients appeared less diverse and more clonal than the repertoires of other RA subtypes. The authors read the apparently distinct set of enriched public clonotypes carried by CND-RA patients as support for a separate disease subset.

A note on this clone: Its binding antigen is unknown. Per-base quality was not reported, and no clone a single base away is much larger than it.

Specimen: CD8+ T cells from blood. Recombination linked TRBV5-1 to TRBJ2-2, with 11 junctional bases fitting TRBD2. The clonotype originates from a woman aged 50-70 years with seronegative destructive rheumatoid arthritis. The CDR3 protein: CASRGLGTSGTGELFF. The sequenced DNA: TGCGCCAGCAGGGGGTTAGGGACTAGCGGCACCGGGGAGCTGTTTTTT.